This T cell receptor beta chain was sequenced in a study of CD8 T cells in ankylosing spondylitis. As the method for making TCR beta libraries, quantitative 5'-RACE with molecular barcodes was used. One entry per CDR3 protein, called by TCRdb with MiXCR from the 5' RACE reads. The sample shows about 180,000 distinct CDR3 sequences, around a tenth of them seen only once. Regarding this clonotype: Antigen: not known.

Findings of the study overall: Clones tied to disease were said to be significantly enriched in matched ankylosing spondylitis synovial fluid. Disease-linked clones, CD8+, were relatively rare in peripheral blood. What seemed typical of ankylosing spondylitis blood was a TCR beta motif built from under 10 highly homologous variants.

Trimming left V 0 bases short and J 5 bases short, with 10 bases between. Germline V gene sequence: CDR1 LNHDA, CDR2 SQIVND (reference sequence). The CDR3 covers 14 residues. The chain is built from TRBV19 and TRBJ1-2, with D unclear. The TCR sequence derives from a female donor with ankylosing spondylitis or in good health (not recorded which). The sequenced sample was blood, either unsorted or a sorted T cell fraction (not recorded which). CDR3 DNA: TGTGCCAGTAGTATAGACCTCGGAGGATATGGCTACACCTTC. This translates into CASSIDLGGYGYTF.